This T cell receptor (beta chain) stems from a study of cytomegalovirus exposure and HLA in healthy donors (dated by TCRdb to between 2016 and 2019). Looking at the study overall: An earlier analysis of 587 of the donors reported 250 to 300 Gb of sequence data and 117 million unique TCR beta sequences obtained from 180 million or so T cells. An early release covering around 630 HLA-typed donors comprised approximately 290 gigabases of sequencing data and tens of millions of unique TCR sequences. Of the roughly 400 genotyped donors, roughly 80% fell in the genetic ancestry cluster associated with self-reported Caucasian donors. The study aimed to test whether cataloging public T cell receptors could reveal signatures of past pathogen exposure. The T cell repertoires of some 700 subjects were profiled by immunosequencing and related to cytomegalovirus serostatus. Along with the roughly 670-subject first cohort, a separate validation cohort of over a hundred different subjects was used. The study combined high-throughput TCR immunosequencing, statistical association of individual TCRs with disease status, and machine learning to predict cytomegalovirus infection status. A later analysis re-examined previously published TCR beta repertoires from several hundred donors and added high-resolution HLA genotyping to investigate patterns of TCR occurrence. Rather than using new phenotypic data, the later analysis identified candidate immune exposures from TCR beta sequences and from how often those sequences occurred across donors. An earlier analysis of 587 of the donors used high-throughput TCR beta sequencing to judge whether each TCR beta V gene segment behaved as functional or pseudogenic. Alongside the repertoire data, information on donor age, sex, ethnicity and CMV serostatus was compiled. A later genetic analysis used genome-wide SNP genotypes for about three fifths of the 666 donors, treating that subset as a discovery cohort. Every repertoire in the discovery cohort had been generated on one and the same sequencing platform. Class I and class II HLA loci were covered by the typing at four-digit resolution. The number of typed donors differed by locus: about 629-630 for A, B, C, DRB1 and DQB1; approximately 530 for DQA1; approximately 600 for DPA1; and about 470 for DPB1. Four to six DR-DQ haplotypes were handled as single units for association and clustering, since linkage in the cohort was strong. Across approximately 400 genotyped donors of the cohort, an average of about 200,000 unique TCR beta nucleotide sequences per donor were sequenced, and 15% to 20% of those sequences were non-productive. Study-wide findings and limitations: The classifier was reported to diagnose cytomegalovirus status with high specificity and sensitivity in both the original cohort and the validation cohort. According to a later analysis, most CMV-associated TCR beta chains appeared to be HLA-restricted, and the HLA associations seemed to be driven largely by CMV exposure. According to a later genetic analysis, donors in an Asian-associated ancestry cluster had fewer N-insertions in productive TCRs than the approximately 670-donor mean. In an earlier analysis of approximately 590 of the donors, most TCR beta V segments appeared in productive rearrangements about 90% or about 30% of the time, broadly matching IMGT annotations. In a later analysis, HLA-associated TCR beta chains were found to be more clonally expanded and to have lower generation probabilities than equally common non-associated chains. While some public TCRs were present in many individuals, most TCR sequences turned up only very rarely across donors. Correlated functional status among segregating V segments might reflect linkage disequilibrium, but an unknown experimental factor could not be ruled out. For the cohort, immune exposure information was limited to CMV serostatus. The cohort was sequenced for TCR beta chains only, and without alpha or paired-chain data the features that could be detected were limited. Around 16 rarely observed V segments, including chromosome 9 orphons, were excluded from the earlier analysis of some 590 of the donors because counts were too low. According to the authors, the approach could potentially be generalized to other disease states and immunological phenotypes. The presence/absence analyses assumed that sequencing depth was roughly uniform across donors, and that assumption may not be true. Because some donors lacked HLA typing at each locus, the association tests relied only on the typed subset. In a later analysis, TCR association rates were found to vary across HLA loci, with the most associated TCRs seen for DRB1 alleles and the fewest for HLA-C alleles. V-gene and J-gene trimming of TCR beta chains was associated with a missense DCLRE1C variant in a later genetic analysis, and the association was replicated in an independent cohort. A few of the identified cytomegalovirus-associated TCR beta chains were confirmed in vitro to be specific for cytomegalovirus antigens. In the study, around 150 TCR beta chains were listed as associated with cytomegalovirus. In a later analysis, several top co-occurrence clusters were reported to appear linked to parvovirus B19, influenza, CMV and Epstein-Barr virus. A further reported finding was that TCR beta sequences accurately predicted the HLA-A and HLA-B alleles for most subjects in the first cohort. The sequencing pipeline was judged likely to have produced a cluster of highly shared sequence variants as a technical artifact. Strong co-occurrence of HLA alleles, especially DR and DQ, made assigning TCR associations to individual alleles difficult. In a later analysis, some 17,000 TCR beta sequences were associated with specific HLA alleles at a false discovery rate of 0.05.

The cohort was made up of 666 healthy bone marrow donors. At the time of sampling, all cohort members were nominally healthy, though unrecorded immune exposures were likely present. Of the 670 or so cohort members, approximately 280 had positive CMV serostatus and approximately 400 had negative CMV serostatus, and CMV serostatus was not recorded for the donor. Every donor gave a peripheral blood sample, and the peripheral blood mononuclear cells from that sample were used for TCR beta sequencing. The Qiagen DNeasy Blood Extraction Kit was used to extract genomic DNA from the blood cell samples. Libraries were prepared through the immunoSEQ multiplex PCR assay. The multiplex PCR relied on a mix of 60 forward primers for TCR Vbeta segments and 13 reverse primers for TCR Jbeta segments. The CDR3 region of rearranged TCR beta genes was amplified from genomic DNA with a multiplex PCR assay. On the Illumina HiSeq System, the amplified TCR beta libraries were sequenced as 87-base-pair reads. Processing in the source paper ran as follows. A later analysis counted some 74 million unique TCR beta chains across the 670 or so repertoires, and 10 million to 12 million of these chains were shared by at least two donors. A nearest-neighbor algorithm error-corrected the raw reads and collapsed the reads into unique sequences, merging closely related sequences to remove PCR and sequencing errors. Alignment of CDR3 sequences to IMGT reference sequences was used to assign V, D and J gene segments. Each retained sequence needed at least a six-nucleotide match to both a V gene segment and a J gene segment. Rearrangements were called productive when the CDR3 lacked stop codons and stayed in frame with V and J; all others were non-productive. Following IMGT convention, CDR3 was defined as the stretch from the second conserved V-encoded cysteine to the conserved J-encoded phenylalanine. The earlier analysis of 587 of the donors excluded sequences that lacked an unambiguous match to a single V gene segment. An earlier analysis of several hundred of the donors called V segments functional above 56.7% productive rearrangements and segregating when the between-donor standard deviation exceeded 5%. To diagnose cytomegalovirus status from the catalog of TCR beta chain sequences, a statistical classification framework was built. In a later analysis, V and J genes were assigned by comparing TCR nucleotide sequences against IMGT/GENE-DB human TR gene sequences. The TCRdist pipeline was used in a later analysis to assign CDR3 sequences and most-parsimonious VDJ recombination scenarios. A later analysis defined each TCR beta chain by its CDR3 amino acid sequence plus V-gene family, and excluded reads lacking a unique V-gene family. A later analysis removed nearly 600 highly shared, low-generation-probability nucleotide sequences to deal with suspected cross-contamination and a sequencing artifact. For each public chain, a later analysis derived a clonal expansion index from normalized ranks of inferred template counts within each repertoire. Generation probabilities in a later analysis came from a VDJ recombination model fitted to out-of-frame rearrangements, and those results were checked against IGoR. In a later analysis, hypergeometric tests were used to score TCR-TCR, TCR-HLA and TCR-CMV co-occurrence, with a repertoire-size bias correction applied to TCR pairs. A later analysis estimated false discovery rates by permuting HLA or CMV assignments 20 times. In a later analysis, co-occurring TCRs were grouped using DBSCAN, with TCRdist sequence similarity added in when clustering inside HLA-allele-positive subsets. Repertoires with fewer than 30,000 or more than 120,000 public chains, plus five repertoires with anomalous nucleotide sharing, were excluded from co-occurrence clustering. TCRdb provides this immuneACCESS table in a form limited to in-frame rearrangements. Some clones are lacking; in checked studies, under half of them reflect an unresolved V gene, and why the rest are absent is not known. V, J and clone size are taken as reported in that table, and D and trimming were inferred from the DNA itself. This sample comprises approximately 150,000 clones, more than 75% of them detected only once. Roughly 3.6% of the sample goes to the ten largest clones.

Comment on this clone: Its binding antigen is unknown. Base qualities are not recorded, but no much larger clone differs from it by a single base.

The source is a human donor in good health. The material sequenced was PBMCs.

The DNA reads TGCGCCAGCAACGACCGGGACAGGGTCCACGAGCAGTACTTC. It translates as CASNDRDRVHEQYF. The rearranged chain carries TRBV10-1 and TRBJ2-7; 9 bases in the middle match TRBD1. The germline V gene (reference sequence) provides CDR1 WNHNN and CDR2 SYGVQD. The CDR3 runs 14 residues from the cysteine to the phenylalanine. Only the CDR3 portion is preserved as DNA: 42 bases, with reading frame beginning at the first base. The V end gives up 7 bases and the J end 5 bases, leaving 9 bases in the junction not matched to a gene.